The clone carrying this TCR beta chain was seen only a few times. No antigen is known for it. Germline V gene sequence: CDR1 LNHDA, CDR2 SQIVND (reference sequence). CDR3 length equals 14 residues. Trimming shortened V by 6 bases and J by 3 bases, and 9 bases separated the two germline ends. The data were obtained in a study of identical twins. Study-wide points: Memory repertoires lacked the insertion deficit that abundant cord blood beta clonotypes showed. Cross-sectional statistics underpinned the conclusions; the same donors were not followed. Models predicted too little out-of-frame TCR alpha sharing in monozygotic twins. Some out-of-frame alpha sequences were shared by twins, and these showed excess low generation probability.

TCRdb recomputed calls from the 5' RACE reads with MiXCR, one row per CDR3 protein. The sample includes about 100,000 distinct CDR3 sequences, 5.9% of them seen just once. The sample was memory T cells sorted from blood. V gene TRBV19 combines with J gene TRBJ2-6; D is ambiguous. The TCR was taken from a woman in her forties or fifties in good health. The CDR3 region is CASRGEYGANVLTF. In DNA, the CDR3 is TGTGCCAGTAGAGGAGAATATGGGGCCAACGTCCTGACTTTC.